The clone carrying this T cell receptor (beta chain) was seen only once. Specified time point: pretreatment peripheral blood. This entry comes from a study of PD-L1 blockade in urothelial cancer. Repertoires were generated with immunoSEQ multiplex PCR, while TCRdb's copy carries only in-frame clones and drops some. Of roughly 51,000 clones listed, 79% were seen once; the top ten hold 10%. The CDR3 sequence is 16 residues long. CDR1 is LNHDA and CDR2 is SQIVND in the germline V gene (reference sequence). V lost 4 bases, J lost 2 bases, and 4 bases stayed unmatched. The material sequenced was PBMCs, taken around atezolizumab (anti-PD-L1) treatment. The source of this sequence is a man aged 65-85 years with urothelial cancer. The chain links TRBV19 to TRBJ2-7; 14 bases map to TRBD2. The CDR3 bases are TGTGCCAGTAGTAGTGGGACTAGCGGGAGAGCCTACGAGCAGTACTTC. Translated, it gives CASSSGTSGRAYEQYF.